This TCR beta chain comes out of a study of PD-L1 blockade in urothelial cancer. Turning to the study itself: Analysis of blood occurred 3 weeks (second dose) and 6 weeks after treatment start.

Time point given: peripheral blood 6 weeks after treatment start. Measured with immunoSEQ multiplex PCR; TCRdb has only the in-frame clones, and not every one. The table has around 50,000 clones, 88% seen once; the top ten hold 2% to 3%. There are 13 residues in the CDR3. With 0 bases removed from V and 4 bases from J, the gap between germline ends came to 7 bases. Germline V gene lookup returns CDR1 SGDLS and CDR2 YYNGEE. Study-wide findings and caveats: In blood sampled pretreatment, TCR clonality below the median predicted better survival.

On this clone: Antigen: not known.

The sequence was obtained from a man between 60 and 70 years old with urothelial cancer. The gene calls are TRBV9 and TRBJ1-2; unclear D gene. The sequencing here drew on PBMCs, taken around atezolizumab (anti-PD-L1) treatment. CDR3 amino acids: CASSVVEAYGYTF. The CDR3 DNA reads TGTGCCAGCAGCGTAGTTGAAGCCTATGGCTACACCTTC.